This T cell receptor beta chain was retrieved from a study of T-cell memory formation after mild COVID-19. Study overall: TCR clusters were mostly donor specific.

Concerning this clonotype: The antigen remains undetermined.

Germline CDR1 reads MNHEY; CDR2 reads SVGAGI. The J segment lost 4 bases and the V segment lost 6 bases, leaving 9 bases of the junction unmatched. This CDR3 is 15 amino acids long. Study conclusions and caveats: A subset of responding clones appeared in pre-infection memory, suggesting cross-reactive memory joined. Later expanders leaned CD4+, whereas clones that contracted between day 15 and 85 were balanced CD4/CD8. Most CD4+ clones that shrank were in CM and EM, while CD8+ ones turned up in EMRA.

TCRdb analysed the 5' RACE reads with MiXCR anew, one entry per CDR3 protein. The sample shows 360,000 or so distinct CDR3 sequences, around 27% of them seen only once. The rearrangement uses TRBV6-5 and TRBJ2-7; 10 nucleotides align to TRBD1. The origin of this receptor is an adult woman who had mild COVID-19 (a few samples of this study predate the infection). Cell type and time point are not known. Sequenced input: PBMCs or a T cell subset sorted from them (not recorded which). The CDR3 bases are TGTGCCAGCAGAGGAACTGACAGGGGGCTATACGAGCAGTACTTC. The encoded protein is CASRGTDRGLYEQYF.